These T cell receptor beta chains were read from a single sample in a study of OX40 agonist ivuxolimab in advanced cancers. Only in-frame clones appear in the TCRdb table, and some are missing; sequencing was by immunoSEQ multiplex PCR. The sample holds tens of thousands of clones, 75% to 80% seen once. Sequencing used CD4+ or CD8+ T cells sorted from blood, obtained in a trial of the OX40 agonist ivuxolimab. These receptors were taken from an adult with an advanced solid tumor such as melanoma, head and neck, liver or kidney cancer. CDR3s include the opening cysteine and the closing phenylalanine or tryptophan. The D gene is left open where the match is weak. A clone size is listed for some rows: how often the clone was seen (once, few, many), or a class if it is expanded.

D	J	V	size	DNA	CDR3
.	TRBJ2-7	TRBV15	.	TGTGCCACCAGCACCGGCTACGAGCAGTACTTC	CATSTGYEQYF
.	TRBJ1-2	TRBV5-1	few	TGCGCCAGCAGCTTGGACTCCTATGGCTACACCTTC	CASSLDSYGYTF
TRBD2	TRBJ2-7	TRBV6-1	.	TGTGCCAGCAATCCGGGCCGCGGGAGGGCTGCCGAGCAGTACTTC	CASNPGRGRAAEQYF
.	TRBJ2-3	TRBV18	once	TGTGCCAGCTCGCCCAGGGACCCCACAGATACGCAGTATTTT	CASSPRDPTDTQYF
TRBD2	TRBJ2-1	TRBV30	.	TGTGCCTGGAGTCACTTCCGACTAGCGGGAGTCTTTAATGAGCAGTTCTTC	CAWSHFRLAGVFNEQFF
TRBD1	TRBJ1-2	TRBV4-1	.	TGCGCCAGCAGCCAAGGACAGGGGGAATGGTCGGCTAACTATGGCTACACCTTC	CASSQGQGEWSANYGYTF
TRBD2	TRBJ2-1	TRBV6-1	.	TGTGCCAGCAGTGTGGGGGGGACGGCCTCCTACAATGAGCAGTTCTTC	CASSVGGTASYNEQFF
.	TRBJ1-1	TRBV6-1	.	TGTGCCAGCAGGGGGCAGACTGAAGCTTTCTTT	CASRGQTEAFF
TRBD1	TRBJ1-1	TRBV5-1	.	TGCGCCAGCAGCTTGGTGGGACAGGGGTCGAACACTGAAGCTTTCTTT	CASSLVGQGSNTEAFF
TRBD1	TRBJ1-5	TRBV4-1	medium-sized	TGCGCCAGTGGAGACAGGGGGCTGAGTCAGCCCCAGCATTTT	CASGDRGLSQPQHF
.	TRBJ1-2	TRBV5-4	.	TGTGCCAGCAGCCCTCGGGCAGGATATAACTATGGCTACACCTTC	CASSPRAGYNYGYTF
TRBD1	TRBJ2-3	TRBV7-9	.	TGTGCCAGCAGCCCAGGGGGAAGTGGAGATACGCAGTATTTT	CASSPGGSGDTQYF
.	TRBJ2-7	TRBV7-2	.	TGTGCCAGCAGCCCCTCCCACAAGACAGGTATCGAGCAGTACTTC	CASSPSHKTGIEQYF
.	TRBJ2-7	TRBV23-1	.	TGCGCCAGCAGTCAATCCTGTCCTTCCAACTACGAGCAGTACTTC	CASSQSCPSNYEQYF
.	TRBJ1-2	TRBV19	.	TGTGCCACCGTTGACGCCCCTCCTAACTATGGCTACACCTTC	CATVDAPPNYGYTF
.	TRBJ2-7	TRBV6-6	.	TGTGCCAGCTCGAGCGCCGTCTCCTACGAGCAGTACTTC	CASSSAVSYEQYF
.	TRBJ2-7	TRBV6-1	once	TGTGCCAGCGGAGAATCCTACGAGCAGTACTTC	CASGESYEQYF
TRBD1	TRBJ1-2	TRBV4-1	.	TGCGCCAGCAGCCGACCGGGACAGTCAAACTATGGCTACACCTTC	CASSRPGQSNYGYTF
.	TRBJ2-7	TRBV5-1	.	TGCGCCAGCAGCACAGGGACGGTCTACGAGCAGTACTTC	CASSTGTVYEQYF
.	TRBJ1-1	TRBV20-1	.	TGCAGTGCTAGGTGGGGGACTGAAGCTTTCTTT	CSARWGTEAFF
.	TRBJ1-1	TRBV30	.	TGTGCCTGGAGTCGGCAGGGTGACACTGAAGCTTTCTTT	CAWSRQGDTEAFF
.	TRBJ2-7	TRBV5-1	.	TGCGCCAGCAGCTTGGCCCAGGGGGGGTACGAGCAGTACTTC	CASSLAQGGYEQYF
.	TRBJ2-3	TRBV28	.	TGTGCCAGCAGTTTGTCGGGCGGGACAGATACGCAGTATTTT	CASSLSGGTDTQYF
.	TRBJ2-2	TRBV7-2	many	TGTGCCAGCGCTAAGAAGGGGCCGAGCACCGGGGAGCTGTTTTTT	CASAKKGPSTGELFF
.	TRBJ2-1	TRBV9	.	TGTGCCAGCAGCGCAAGCTCGAATGAGCAGTTCTTC	CASSASSNEQFF
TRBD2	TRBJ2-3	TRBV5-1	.	TGCGCCAGCAGCTTGCGTAGCGGGAGAATTACAGATACGCAGTATTTT	CASSLRSGRITDTQYF
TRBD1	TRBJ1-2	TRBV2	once	TGTGCCAGCAGTGAACCAGGGGGGTATGGCTACACCTTC	CASSEPGGYGYTF
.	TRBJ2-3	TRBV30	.	TGTGCCTGGAGTGGGACGGTGGGAACAGATACGCAGTATTTT	CAWSGTVGTDTQYF
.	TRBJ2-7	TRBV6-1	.	TGTGCCAGCAGTAGTTTAACAGGCTACGAGCAGTACTTC	CASSSLTGYEQYF
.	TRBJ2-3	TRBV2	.	TGTGCCAGCAGTGAGGACAGACTAAACACAGATACGCAGTATTTT	CASSEDRLNTDTQYF
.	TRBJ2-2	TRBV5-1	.	TGCGCCAGCAGCTTTAGCAATTCCAACACCGGGGAGCTGTTTTTT	CASSFSNSNTGELFF
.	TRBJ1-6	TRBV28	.	TGTGCCAGCAGTGCCCACCTGCGGAATTCACCCCTCCACTTT	CASSAHLRNSPLHF
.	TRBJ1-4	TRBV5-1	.	TGCGCCAGCAGCTTGGTTGCAGGGGATGAAAAACTGTTTTTT	CASSLVAGDEKLFF
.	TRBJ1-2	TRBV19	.	TGTGCCAGTAGGCCGATCTCAGGGCCTAAGTATGGCTACACCTTC	CASRPISGPKYGYTF
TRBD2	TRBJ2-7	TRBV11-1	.	TGTGCCAGCAGCCTGACTAGCGGGAAGTCCTACGAGCAGTACTTC	CASSLTSGKSYEQYF
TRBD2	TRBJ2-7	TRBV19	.	TGTGCCAGTAGTATATCCCCAAGCGGGAGGGGGACCTACGAGCAGTACTTC	CASSISPSGRGTYEQYF
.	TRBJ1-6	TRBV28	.	TGTGCCAGCAGGGACTCGGGTCTTAGGGGCAATTCACCCCTCCACTTT	CASRDSGLRGNSPLHF
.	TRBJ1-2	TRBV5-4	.	TGTGCCAGCAGCTTGGGTATCGAGGGTTATCCTGGCTACACCTTC	CASSLGIEGYPGYTF
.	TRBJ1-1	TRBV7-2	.	TGTGCCAGCAGCCCGATCCTCCAAGCTCATAACACTGAAGCTTTCTTT	CASSPILQAHNTEAFF
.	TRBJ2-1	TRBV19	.	TGTGCCAGCCGGACGTTAGCGAACAATGAGCAGTTCTTC	CASRTLANNEQFF
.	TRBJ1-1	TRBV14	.	TGTGCCAGCAGCCAAAATATGCAGGGGAACACTGAAGCTTTCTTT	CASSQNMQGNTEAFF
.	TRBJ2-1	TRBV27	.	TGTGCCAGCAGTTTAGTCGCAGGTACGATGGGGTTCTTC	CASSLVAGTMGFF
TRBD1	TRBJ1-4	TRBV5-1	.	TGCGCCAGCAGCCTGGGACAGACTAATGAAAAACTGTTTTTT	CASSLGQTNEKLFF
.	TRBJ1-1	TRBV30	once	TGTGCCTGGACCCTGGGGGCGGCGGGAGCTTTCTTT	CAWTLGAAGAFF
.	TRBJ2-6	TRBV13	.	TGTGCCAGCACCCCCTTTGGGGCCAACGTCCTGACTTTC	CASTPFGANVLTF
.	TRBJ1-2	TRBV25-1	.	TGTGCCAGCAGTAAACAGGAGAACTATGGCTACACCTTC	CASSKQENYGYTF
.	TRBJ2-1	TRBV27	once	TGTGCCAGCAGTTTCCGGGAGTATAATGAGCAGTTCTTC	CASSFREYNEQFF
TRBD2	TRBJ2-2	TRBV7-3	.	TGTGCCAGCAGCCCCTTCACCGGGACTACCCTGAACACCGGGGAGCTGTTTTTT	CASSPFTGTTLNTGELFF
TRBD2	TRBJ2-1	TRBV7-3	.	TGTGCCAGCAGCCTAACCCTAGCGGGAGTCCGCAATGAGCAGTTCTTC	CASSLTLAGVRNEQFF
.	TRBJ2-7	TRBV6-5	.	TGTGCCACCACTTTTGCGTTTGGGGCCCCCTACGAGCAGTACTTC	CATTFAFGAPYEQYF
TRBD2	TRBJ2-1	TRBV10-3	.	TGTGCCACCGGGACTAGCGGGTTTTCCGCCTCCTACAATGAGCAGTTCTTC	CATGTSGFSASYNEQFF